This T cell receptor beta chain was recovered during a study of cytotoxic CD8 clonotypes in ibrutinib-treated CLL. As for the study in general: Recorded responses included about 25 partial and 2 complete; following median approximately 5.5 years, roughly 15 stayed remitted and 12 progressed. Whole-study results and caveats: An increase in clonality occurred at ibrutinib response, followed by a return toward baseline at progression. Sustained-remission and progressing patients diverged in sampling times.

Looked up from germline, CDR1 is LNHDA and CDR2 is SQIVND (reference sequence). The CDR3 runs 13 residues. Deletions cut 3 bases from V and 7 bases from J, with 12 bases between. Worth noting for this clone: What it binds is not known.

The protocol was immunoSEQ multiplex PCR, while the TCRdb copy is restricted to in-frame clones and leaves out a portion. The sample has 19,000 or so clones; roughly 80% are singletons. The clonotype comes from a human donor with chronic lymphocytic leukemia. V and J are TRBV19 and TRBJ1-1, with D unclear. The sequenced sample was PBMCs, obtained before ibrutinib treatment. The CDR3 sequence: CASSIPGRREAFF. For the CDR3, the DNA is TGTGCCAGTAGTATTCCGGGCAGACGTGAAGCTTTCTTT.